This paragraph reports one TCR beta chain. Its specificity is not known. These data originate in a study of cytomegalovirus exposure and HLA in healthy donors. The germline V gene encodes CDR1 SGHVS and CDR2 FQNEAQ. V gave up 4 bases and J gave up 1 base, with 15 bases separating them. The CDR3 has 16 residues. PCR used 60 Vbeta primers and 13 Jbeta primers. The assay was immunoSEQ multiplex PCR, and TCRdb's table has in-frame clones only and misses some. The data hold 150,000 or so clones, with about three quarters observed a single time. Overall study findings and caveats: Later on, a genetic analysis was performed. It linked a missense variant in DCLRE1C with V- and J-gene trimming of TCR beta.

This clonotype was obtained from a man in his forties in good health and CMV-seropositive. The sequenced material came from PBMCs. The rearrangement links TRBV7-8 to TRBJ2-3; maybe TRBD2 (5 bases). Here the CDR3 DNA reads TGTGCCAGCAGCTACGTGCGAGCGGAGCGCACAGATACGCAGTATTTT. Amino acids: CASSYVRAERTDTQYF.